Given below is one T cell receptor beta chain in context. Using immunoSEQ multiplex PCR, the repertoire was profiled, and TCRdb retains in-frame clones only, with some absent. The data show more than 30,000 clones, 80% to 90% seen once. V lost 6 bases and J 0 bases, leaving 8 bases between the germline ends. In germline, CDR1 is MNHEY, CDR2 SVGAGI. The length of the CDR3 is 13 residues. The data are from a study of control samples from healthy donors and cancer patients. This clonotype was sampled from a woman aged 60-70 years with lung cancer. The sequenced sample was PBMCs. The genes are TRBV6-5 and TRBJ1-1; D is uncertain. CDR3 region: CASRDPLNTEAFF. The CDR3, as DNA: TGTGCCAGCAGGGACCCGTTGAACACTGAAGCTTTCTTT.